The 32 T cell receptor beta chains given below trace back to one sample, sequenced in a study of blood T cell repertoires in COVID-19. Assay: immunoSEQ multiplex PCR; the TCRdb copy retains only in-frame clones and omits some. The table shows fewer than 400,000 clones, with around 85% occurring only once. The sample taken for sequencing was PBMCs or T cells enriched from blood (not recorded which). The receptors shown here come from a woman in her 30s who had been exposed to COVID-19.

The rearrangement uses TRBV4-1 and TRBJ2-2; maybe TRBD1 (6 bases). The CDR3 spans 15 residues. V lost 4 bases and J 0 bases, leaving 9 bases between the germline ends. The germline CDR1 and CDR2 sequences are MGHRA and YSYEKL. Here the CDR3 reads CASSPGHSNTGELFF. The CDR3 DNA follows: TGCGCCAGCAGCCCGGGACATTCGAACACCGGGGAGCTGTTTTTT.

The chain uses TRBV12-3 or TRBV12-4 and TRBJ1-1; D is perhaps TRBD1 (5 bases). With 5 bases removed from V and 6 bases from J, the gap between germline ends came to 7 bases. The CDR3 has 11 amino acids. The CDR3 sequence: CASSDSAEAFF. For the CDR3, the DNA is TGTGCCAGCAGTGACAGTGCTGAAGCTTTCTTT.

About this clone itself: An end of the junction differs from the germline gene, which may be a read error. The chain carries TRBV12-3 or TRBV12-4 and TRBJ2-7, with a tentative D call TRBD1 (6 bases). The CDR3 consists of 11 residues. The CDR3 DNA sequence: TGTGCCACCCAAGAAGGGACATTAGGTGACTTC. Amino acids: CATQEGTLGDF.

The chain has TRBV5-1 and TRBJ2-1; no firm D call. V was clipped by 7 bases and J by 6 bases, with 17 bases between them. This CDR3 has 14 amino acids. Germline V gene lookup returns CDR1 SGHRS and CDR2 YFSETQ. The CDR3: CASYYEYGSNEQFF. For the CDR3, the DNA is TGCGCCAGCTACTATGAGTACGGATCCAATGAGCAGTTCTTC.

The chain joins TRBV3-1 (or the pseudogene TRBV3-2) to TRBJ1-1, with unresolved D. Germline-derived CDR1 and CDR2 are LGHDT and YNNKEL (reference sequence). This CDR3 contains 8 residues. The CDR3 DNA sequence: TGTACTTTAGATGAAGCTTTCTTT. Translation: CTLDEAFF.

The chain couples TRBV4-2 to TRBJ2-1; 8 bases align to TRBD2. Germline CDR1 LGHNA, CDR2 YNFKEQ. The CDR3 extends over 20 amino acids. V lost 1 base and J lost 3; bases outside the gene matches: 17. CDR3 sequence (DNA): TGTGCCAGCAGCCAAGGATCCTTTCCAGCGGGAGTTTCGGGCTACAATGAGCAGTTCTTC. It translates to CASSQGSFPAGVSGYNEQFF.

The V gene is TRBV10-3, the J gene TRBJ1-2, with TRBD1 matching over 10 bases. Germline CDR1 ENHRY, CDR2 SYGVKD. The ends lost 6 bases at V and 5 bases at J; junction bases unmatched: 6. The CDR3 has 14 residues. The CDR3 loop is CAISFGTGDYGYTF. CDR3 bases: TGTGCCATCAGCTTTGGGACAGGGGATTATGGCTACACCTTC.

The V call is TRBV19, the J call TRBJ1-3, with D hard to call. The CDR3 has 15 amino acids. Germline CDR1 is LNHDA and CDR2 is SQIVND (reference sequence). Trimming pared 4 bases from V and 0 bases from J, leaving 10 bases between. The DNA of the CDR3 is TGTGCCAGTAGTACGCGACTTGTCTCTGGAAACACCATATATTTT. Protein product: CASSTRLVSGNTIYF.

This chain joins TRBV5-4 and TRBJ1-1; 10 nucleotides align to TRBD1. Losses at the gene ends were 4 bases for V and 0 bases for J; bases not matched to a gene: 12. CDR3 length equals 18 residues. Germline values: CDR1 SGHNT, CDR2 YYREEE (reference sequence). CDR3 sequence: CASSRRTGGIILNTEAFF. Written as DNA, the CDR3 is TGTGCCAGCAGCAGGCGGACAGGGGGAATCATTTTGAACACTGAAGCTTTCTTT.

The chain recombines TRBV18 with TRBJ2-3; TRBD2 aligns across 9 bases. Germline lookup yields CDR1 KGHSH and CDR2 LQKENI. The CDR3 runs to 15 residues. J lost 2 bases, V lost 3 bases, and 3 bases had no gene match. The CDR3 region is CASSPERGATDTQYF. Written as DNA, the CDR3 is TGTGCCAGCTCACCGGAGCGGGGGGCCACAGATACGCAGTATTTT.

The CDR3 here is CASSDSNSHRVRNGYTF. In DNA, the CDR3 is TGTGCCAGCAGTGACTCAAATTCCCACAGGGTGCGGAATGGCTACACCTTC. The chain uses TRBV25-1 and TRBJ1-2, with D perhaps TRBD1 (6 bases). Per germline, CDR1 MGHDK and CDR2 SYGVNS. CDR3 size: 17 residues. The germline V and J ends were trimmed by 3 bases and 6 bases, with 23 bases remaining between them.

J is TRBJ1-2 and V is TRBV6-1, with a weak D call TRBD1 (5 bases). The CDR3 extends over 15 amino acids. Looked up from germline, CDR1 is MNHNS and CDR2 is SASEGT. Trimming pared 3 bases from V and 2 bases from J, leaving 13 bases between. The CDR3 protein is CASSDRRGVNYGYTF. The CDR3 region has the DNA TGTGCCAGCAGTGACCGGAGGGGCGTCAACTATGGCTACACCTTC.

In this sample, this clone turned up once. The chain links TRBV21-1 to TRBJ2-2; the D segment call TRBD2 is taken from the table without a DNA check. TRBV21-1 is designated a pseudogene. This CDR3 has 17 amino acids. For the CDR3, the DNA is TGTGCCAGCAGCAAAGGGGCTAGCGGGGGGGAAACCGGGGAGCTGTTTTTT. It specifies CASSKGASGGETGELFF.

The rearrangement uses TRBV28 and TRBJ2-3, with 12 nucleotides matching TRBD1. J lost 7 bases, V lost 4 bases, and 12 bases had no gene match. The CDR3 consists of 17 residues. The germline V gene encodes CDR1 MDHEN and CDR2 SYDVKM. The CDR3 reads CASSSLPGQGASNTQYF. For the CDR3, the DNA is TGTGCCAGCAGTTCACTTCCGGGACAGGGGGCGAGTAATACGCAGTATTTT.

The J gene is TRBJ2-4, the V gene TRBV29-1; 8 bases fit TRBD1. Trimming removed 6 bases from V and 7 bases from J; junction bases left unmatched: 5. From germline, CDR1 is SQVTM and CDR2 ANQGSEA. The CDR3 consists of 12 residues. The CDR3 nucleotides read TGCAGCGTAGGTCACAGGGGGAACATTCAGTACTTC. Its translation: CSVGHRGNIQYF.

J is TRBJ1-5 and V is TRBV6-1; tentative D call: TRBD1 (5 bases). CDR1 is MNHNS and CDR2 is SASEGT in the germline V gene. The CDR3 consists of 14 residues. Trimming removed 3 bases at V and 5 bases at J, with 11 bases between. CDR3 sequence (DNA): TGTGCCAGCAGTGATGCCAGGGTGTATCAGCCCCAGCATTTT. As protein: CASSDARVYQPQHF.

This clone was detected once. This chain connects TRBV5-6 to TRBJ2-7; 9 bases agree with TRBD1. Germline trimming cut 4 bases from V and 6 bases from J; bases unmatched to any gene: 14. Germline assignment: CDR1 SGHDT and CDR2 YYEEEE. The CDR3 covers 16 residues. In nucleotides, the CDR3 is TGTGCCAGCAGCCCGGACCGGGACAGGGAATTTCGCGAGCAGTACTTC. Amino acids: CASSPDRDREFREQYF.

The genes are TRBV28 and TRBJ2-1; possible D gene TRBD2, 6 bases. In germline, CDR1 is MDHEN, CDR2 SYDVKM. Trimming removed 6 bases from V and 10 bases from J, with 13 bases in between. The CDR3 runs to 12 residues. The CDR3 sequence: CASSQTRVEQFF. For the CDR3, the DNA is TGTGCCAGCAGCCAGACTAGGGTCGAGCAGTTCTTC.

With respect to this clone: The junction and the germline gene differ at one end; a read error may be behind it. This chain uses TRBV30 with TRBJ1-6; D is possibly TRBD1 (6 bases). Germline CDR1 GTSNPN, CDR2 SVGIG (reference sequence). CDR3 size: 12 residues. CDR3 sequence (DNA): TGTGCCTGGAGTGAGCGGGGGCAAAGTTCGGTCTTT. This gives the protein CAWSERGQSSVF.

Concerning this clone itself: This may be a read error, as it is one base from a much larger clone. J is TRBJ1-2 and V is TRBV29-1; TRBD1 agrees at 9 bases. CDR1 and CDR2 from the germline V gene are SQVTM and ANQGSEA. J was trimmed by 6 bases and V by 7 bases; bases with no gene match: 12. The length of the CDR3 is 14 residues. The CDR3 bases are TGCAGCGCCTCCGATAAACAGGGGGCGAATGGCTACACCTTC. Translation gives CSASDKQGANGYTF.

The J gene is TRBJ2-1, the V gene TRBV20-1; 7 bases match TRBD2. The CDR3 loop spans 11 amino acids. CDR1 is DFQATT, CDR2 SNEGSKA, per germline (reference sequence). J lost 9 bases, V lost 6 bases, and 5 bases had no gene match. CDR3 residues: CSAASGGEQFF. The CDR3 DNA follows: TGCAGTGCCGCCTCGGGGGGTGAGCAGTTCTTC.

The chain has TRBV28 and TRBJ1-2; 7 positions agree with TRBD1. The ends lost 5 bases at V and 6 bases at J; junction bases unmatched: 18. This CDR3 is 17 amino acids long. Germline CDR1 MDHEN, CDR2 SYDVKM. CDR3 sequence reads: CASSVTGSSKYVNGYTF. DNA for the CDR3: TGTGCCAGCAGTGTGACAGGGTCGAGTAAATATGTCAATGGCTACACCTTC.

The chain carries TRBV19 and TRBJ1-5; 8 bases agree with TRBD1. CDR3 size: 14 residues. Trimming cost V 10 bases and J 4 bases; bases outside gene matches: 9. Germline V gene lookup returns CDR1 LNHDA and CDR2 SQIVND (reference sequence). The DNA for the CDR3 is TGTGCCACCGCAAGCCACAGGGGGAATCAGCCCCAGCATTTT. It codes for CATASHRGNQPQHF.

The chain is built from TRBV7-2 and TRBJ2-5; 8 bases align to TRBD2. The ends lost 2 bases at V and 4 bases at J; junction bases unmatched: 6. This CDR3 is 15 amino acids long. From germline, CDR1 is SGHTA and CDR2 FQGNSA. The CDR3: CASSLITSGGETQYF. The CDR3 DNA is TGTGCCAGCAGCTTAATCACGAGCGGGGGAGAGACCCAGTACTTC.

CDR3 sequence reads: CASSHLDRADGYTF. As DNA, the CDR3 is TGTGCCAGCAGCCATTTAGACAGGGCGGATGGCTACACCTTC. The chain joins TRBV4-2 to TRBJ1-2; 7 bases are shared with TRBD1. The CDR3 length is 14 residues. With V trimmed by 3 bases and J by 6 bases, 7 bases remained unmatched. CDR1 and CDR2 from the germline V gene are LGHNA and YNFKEQ.

The chain combines TRBV28 with TRBJ1-1; D remains ambiguous. The CDR3 consists of 14 residues. Per the germline V gene, CDR1 is MDHEN and CDR2 is SYDVKM. Trimming took 1 base from V and 6 from J, leaving 12 bases between them. CDR3 loop: CASSLSGRSSEAFF. The CDR3 nucleotides are TGTGCCAGCAGTTTATCCGGCAGGTCCTCTGAAGCTTTCTTT.

The gene calls are TRBV5-6 and TRBJ2-7, with a weak D call TRBD1 (6 bases). This CDR3 has 16 residues. Trimming pared 0 bases from V and 0 bases from J, leaving 13 bases between. Germline V lookup: CDR1 SGHDT, CDR2 YYEEEE. CDR3 coding DNA: TGTGCCAGCAGCTTGGTCAGGGGCGGTAACTCCTACGAGCAGTACTTC. Translating it yields CASSLVRGGNSYEQYF.

The chain couples TRBV19 to TRBJ1-5; D call uncertain. This CDR3 has 15 residues. Germline V lookup: CDR1 LNHDA, CDR2 SQIVND (reference sequence). Deletions cut 1 base from V and 0 bases from J, with 7 bases between. The CDR3 region has the DNA TGTGCCAGTAGTATAGTAGGGAGTAGCAATCAGCCCCAGCATTTT. It yields the protein CASSIVGSSNQPQHF.

The rearrangement links TRBV2 to TRBJ2-3; 7 positions match TRBD1. V gave up 0 bases and J gave up 0 bases; unmatched junction bases: 9. CDR3 length: 18 residues. The germline V gene has CDR1 SNHLY and CDR2 FYNNEI. This CDR3 reads CASSEALGAGGSTDTQYF. CDR3 DNA: TGTGCCAGCAGTGAAGCGCTTGGGGCAGGGGGTAGCACAGATACGCAGTATTTT. The whole variable domain, filled in from reference TRBV2 and TRBJ2-3, reads EPEVTQTPSHQVTQMGQEVILRCVPISNHLYFYWYRQILGQKVEFLVSFYNNEISEKSEIFDDQFSVERPDGSNFTLKIRSTKLEDSAMYFCASSEALGAGGSTDTQYFGPGTRLTVL.

This clone was observed a handful of times. This sequence joins TRBV7-9 and TRBJ1-2, with a tentative D call TRBD1 (6 bases). The CDR3 contains 14 residues. V was shortened by 8 bases and J by 4 bases, with 17 bases between the two germline ends. CDR1 and CDR2 from the germline V gene are SEHNR and FQNEAQ (reference sequence). The chain's CDR3 is CASQDTGIPYGYTF. Written as DNA, the CDR3 is TGTGCCAGCCAAGATACAGGGATACCCTATGGCTACACCTTC.

The chain is built from TRBV25-1 and TRBJ2-7; D is uncertain. Germline assignment: CDR1 MGHDK and CDR2 SYGVNS. V lost 2 bases and J 1 base, leaving 6 bases between the germline ends. This CDR3 is 13 amino acids long. CDR3 DNA sequence: TGTGCCAGCAGTGAAGCCAGTTCCTACGAGCAGTACTTC. Translating gives CASSEASSYEQYF.

The V gene is TRBV3-1 (or the pseudogene TRBV3-2), the J gene TRBJ1-1; 9 bases agree with TRBD1. Per the germline V gene, CDR1 is LGHDT and CDR2 is YNNKEL (reference sequence). The CDR3 covers 16 residues. V shed 5 bases, J shed 5 bases, and the junction held 12 bases outside the gene matches. The CDR3 protein is CASSYLPGQGQTEAFF. The CDR3 DNA is TGTGCCAGCAGCTACCTTCCGGGACAGGGACAAACTGAAGCTTTCTTT.